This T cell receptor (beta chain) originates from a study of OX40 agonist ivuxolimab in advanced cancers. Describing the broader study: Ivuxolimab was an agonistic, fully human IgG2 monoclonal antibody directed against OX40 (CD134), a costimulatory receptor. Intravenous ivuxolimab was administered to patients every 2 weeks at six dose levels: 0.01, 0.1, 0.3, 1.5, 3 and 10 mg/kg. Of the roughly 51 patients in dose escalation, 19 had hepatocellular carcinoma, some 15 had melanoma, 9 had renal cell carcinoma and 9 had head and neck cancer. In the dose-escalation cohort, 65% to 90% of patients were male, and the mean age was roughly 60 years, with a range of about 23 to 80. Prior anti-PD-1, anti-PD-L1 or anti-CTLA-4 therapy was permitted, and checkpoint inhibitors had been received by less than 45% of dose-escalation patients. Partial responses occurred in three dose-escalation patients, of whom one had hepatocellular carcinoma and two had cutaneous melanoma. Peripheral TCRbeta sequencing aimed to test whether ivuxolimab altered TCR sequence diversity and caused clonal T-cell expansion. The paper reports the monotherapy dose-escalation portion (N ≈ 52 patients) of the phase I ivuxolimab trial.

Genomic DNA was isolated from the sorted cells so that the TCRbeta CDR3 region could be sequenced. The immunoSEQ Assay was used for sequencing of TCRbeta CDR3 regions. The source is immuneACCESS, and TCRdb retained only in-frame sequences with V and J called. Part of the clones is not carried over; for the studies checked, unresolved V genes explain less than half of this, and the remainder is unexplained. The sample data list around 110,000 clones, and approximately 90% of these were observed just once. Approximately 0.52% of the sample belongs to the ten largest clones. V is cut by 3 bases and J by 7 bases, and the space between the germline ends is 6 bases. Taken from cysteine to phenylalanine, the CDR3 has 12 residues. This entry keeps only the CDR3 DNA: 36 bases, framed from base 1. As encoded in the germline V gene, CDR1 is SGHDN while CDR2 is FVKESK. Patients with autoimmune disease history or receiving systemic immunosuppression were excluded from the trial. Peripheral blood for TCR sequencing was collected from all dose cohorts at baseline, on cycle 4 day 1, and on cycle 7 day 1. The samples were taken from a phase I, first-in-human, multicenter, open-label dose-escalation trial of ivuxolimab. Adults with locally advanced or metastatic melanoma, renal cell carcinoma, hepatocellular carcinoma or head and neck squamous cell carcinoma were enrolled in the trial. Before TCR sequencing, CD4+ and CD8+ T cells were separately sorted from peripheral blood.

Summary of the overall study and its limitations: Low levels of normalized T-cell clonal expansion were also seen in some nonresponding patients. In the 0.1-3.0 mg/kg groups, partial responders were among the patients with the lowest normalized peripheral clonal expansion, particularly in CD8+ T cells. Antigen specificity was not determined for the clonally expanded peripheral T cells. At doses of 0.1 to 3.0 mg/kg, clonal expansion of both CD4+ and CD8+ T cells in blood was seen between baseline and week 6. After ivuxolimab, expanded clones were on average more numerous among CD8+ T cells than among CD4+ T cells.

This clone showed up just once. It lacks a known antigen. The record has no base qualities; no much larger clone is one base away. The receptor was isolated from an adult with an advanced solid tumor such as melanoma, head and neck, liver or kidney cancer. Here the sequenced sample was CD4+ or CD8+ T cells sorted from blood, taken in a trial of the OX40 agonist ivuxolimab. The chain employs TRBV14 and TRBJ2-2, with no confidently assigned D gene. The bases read TGTGCCAGCAGCCAGGGGTTCGGGGAGCTGTTTTTT. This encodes CASSQGFGELFF. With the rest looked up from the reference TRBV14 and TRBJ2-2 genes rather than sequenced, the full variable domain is EAGVTQFPSHSVIEKGQTVTLRCDPISGHDNLYWYRRVMGKEIKFLLHFVKESKQDESGMPNNRFLAERTGGTYSTLKVQPAELEDSGVYFCASSQGFGELFFGEGSRLTVL.